This T cell receptor (beta chain) was recorded in a study of shared clonotypes between healthy human individuals. The protocol was immunoSEQ multiplex PCR, while the TCRdb copy is restricted to in-frame clones and leaves out a portion. The sample records roughly 2,500,000 clones, 80% to 95% being singletons. The CDR3 consists of 14 residues. V lost 3 bases to trimming and J lost 0 bases, with 6 bases between them. The germline gives CDR1 SGHTA, CDR2 FQGNSA. The chain joins TRBV7-2 to TRBJ2-1; D unclear. This sequence originates from a young man in good health. Some clones in this sample may be carry-over from other donors' samples. Sequencing was carried out using naive CD4+ T cells from PBMCs. As to subset: CD45RA+ positively selected. CDR3: CASSFRNSYNEQFF. Written as DNA, the CDR3 is TGTGCCAGCAGCTTCAGGAACTCCTACAATGAGCAGTTCTTC.